This T cell receptor (beta chain) was profiled in a study of T-cell reconstitution after alpha-beta-depleted transplantation in children. General study points: Two months or so post-transplant, alpha-beta T cells reportedly derived from several hundred expanded graft clones.

Germline CDR1 is LNHNV and CDR2 is YYDKDF (reference sequence). V shed 5 bases and J shed 10 bases, with 15 bases lying between them. The CDR3 has 14 amino acids. Molecular barcoding with unique molecular identifiers was used for the TCRbeta library. TCRdb re-called the PCR reads through MiXCR, storing one row per CDR3 protein. The table lists approximately 650,000 distinct CDR3 sequences, about an eighth of them singletons. Note on this clonotype: The antigen is not known.

Source: PBMCs, taken before TCRalphabeta/CD19-depleted stem cell transplant. The V call is TRBV15, the J call TRBJ1-6; a weak D match, TRBD1 (6 bases). The TCR originated in a girl under 10 years old with congenital amegakaryocytic thrombocytopenia, due to receive a stem cell transplant. The CDR3 nucleotides are TGTGCCACCAGCGGATCAGGGGTCAGGTCACCCCTCCACTTT. This encodes CATSGSGVRSPLHF. The variable domain in full, with the rest retrieved from reference TRBV15 and TRBJ1-6, is DAMVIQNPRYQVTQFGKPVTLSCSQTLNHNVMYWYQQKSSQAPKLLFHYYDKDFNNEADTPDNFQSRRPNTSFCFLDIRSPGLGDTAMYLCATSGSGVRSPLHFGNGTRLTVT.